These T cell receptor beta chains were read from a single sample in a study of cytomegalovirus exposure and HLA in healthy donors. The protocol was immunoSEQ multiplex PCR, while the TCRdb copy is restricted to in-frame clones and leaves out a portion. Here the sample spans about 98,000 clones, about 70% being singletons. Sample: PBMCs. These receptors were collected from a female donor in good health and CMV-seronegative. Each CDR3 is given without its conserved first and last residue. Fields, in order: clone size, V gene, J gene, CDR3 protein. Not all rows give a size; the values are once, few, many and, for expanded clones, a class.

.,TRBV6-6,TRBJ2-5,ASSSSGLAEGKTQY
.,TRBV30,TRBJ2-6,AWSSGGSGANVLT
few,TRBV19,TRBJ2-7,ASSIRLAGGYEQY
few,TRBV9,TRBJ2-2,ASSGPQGVRAGELF
.,TRBV13,TRBJ2-3,ASSLGALQGGTDTQY
few,TRBV2,TRBJ1-6,ASRPTQGAGSPLH
.,TRBV7-3,TRBJ2-3,ASSSASTDTQY
few,TRBV11-2,TRBJ2-3,ASSLLQGYPDTQY
.,TRBV27,TRBJ2-1,ASSLAGGPGNEQF
few,TRBV9,TRBJ2-7,ASSVGSSGRGYEQY
few,TRBV19,TRBJ1-2,ASSPDRDYGYT
few,TRBV5-6,TRBJ1-6,ASSPGDRDANSPLH
.,TRBV5-6,TRBJ1-2,ASSLGTGNYGYT